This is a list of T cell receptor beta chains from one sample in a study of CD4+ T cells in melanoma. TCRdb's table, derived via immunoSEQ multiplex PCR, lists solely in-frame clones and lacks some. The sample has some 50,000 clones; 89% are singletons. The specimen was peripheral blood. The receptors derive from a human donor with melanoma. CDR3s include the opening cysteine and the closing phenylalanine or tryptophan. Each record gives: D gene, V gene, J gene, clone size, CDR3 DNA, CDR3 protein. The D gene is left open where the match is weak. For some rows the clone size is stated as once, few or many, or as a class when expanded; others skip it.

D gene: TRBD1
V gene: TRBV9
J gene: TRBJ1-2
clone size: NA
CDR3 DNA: TGTGCCAGCAGCGGCTACAGGGGGGGTACTAACTATGGCTACACCTTC
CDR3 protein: CASSGYRGGTNYGYTF

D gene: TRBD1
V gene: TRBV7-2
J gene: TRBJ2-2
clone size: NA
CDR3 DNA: TGTGCCAGCGGAAAATACAGGGGGGCGAACACCGGGGAGCTGTTTTTT
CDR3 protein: CASGKYRGANTGELFF

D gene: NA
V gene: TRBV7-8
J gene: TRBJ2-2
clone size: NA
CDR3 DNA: TGTGCCAGCAGCTTATCAACCGGGGAGCTGTTTTTT
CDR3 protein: CASSLSTGELFF

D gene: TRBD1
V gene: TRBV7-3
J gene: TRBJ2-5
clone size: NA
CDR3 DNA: TGTGCCAGCAGCTTACGGGGGGACAGGGGGAAAGAGACCCAGTACTTC
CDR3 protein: CASSLRGDRGKETQYF

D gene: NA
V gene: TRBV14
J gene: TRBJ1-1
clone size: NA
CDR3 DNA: TGTGCCAGCAGCCACATGGGGTTTACAGCTTTCTTT
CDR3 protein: CASSHMGFTAFF

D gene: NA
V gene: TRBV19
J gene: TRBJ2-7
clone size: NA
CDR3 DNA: TGTGCCAGTAGTACCCCCTCCTACGAGCAGTACTTC
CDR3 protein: CASSTPSYEQYF

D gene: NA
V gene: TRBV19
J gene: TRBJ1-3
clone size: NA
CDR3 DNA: TGTGCCAGTACCTCGGACCGGGACACGATCTCTGGAAACACCATATATTTT
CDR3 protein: CASTSDRDTISGNTIYF

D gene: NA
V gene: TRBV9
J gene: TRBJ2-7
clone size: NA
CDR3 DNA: TGTGCCAGCAGCGGGCAGGGAGCCGAGCAGTACTTC
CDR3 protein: CASSGQGAEQYF

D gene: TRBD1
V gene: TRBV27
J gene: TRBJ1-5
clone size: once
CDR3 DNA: TGTGCCAGCAGTGCCAGCGGGACAGCCCCACATCAGCCCCAGCATTTT
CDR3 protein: CASSASGTAPHQPQHF

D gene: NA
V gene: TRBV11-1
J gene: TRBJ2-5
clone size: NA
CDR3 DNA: TGTGCCAGCAGCCACCGGGGTGAGAAACAAGAGACCCAGTACTTC
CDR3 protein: CASSHRGEKQETQYF

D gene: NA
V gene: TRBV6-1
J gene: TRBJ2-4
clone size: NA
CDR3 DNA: TGTGCCAGCAGTGATCAGGGAAGGGAAAACATTCAGTACTTC
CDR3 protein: CASSDQGRENIQYF

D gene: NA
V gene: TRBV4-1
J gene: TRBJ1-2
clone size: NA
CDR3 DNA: TGCGCCAGCAGCCAAGAGACTTCCTCTAGGAGCGGCTACACCTTC
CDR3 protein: CASSQETSSRSGYTF

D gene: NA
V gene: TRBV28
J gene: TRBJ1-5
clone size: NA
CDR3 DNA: TGTGCCAGCAGTTCTCTTAGGGGCGCATTGTTGGGGGGCCGGGATCAGCCCCAGCATTTT
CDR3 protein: CASSSLRGALLGGRDQPQHF

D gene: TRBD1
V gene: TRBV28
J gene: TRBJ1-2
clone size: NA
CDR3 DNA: TGTGCCAGCAGTTTTCGGACAGGGGAAGGCTACACCTTC
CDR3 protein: CASSFRTGEGYTF

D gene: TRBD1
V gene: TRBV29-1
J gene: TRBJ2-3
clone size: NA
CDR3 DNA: TGCAGCGTTGAAGAGGAAGAAGGGGGCATCACAGATACGCAGTATTTT
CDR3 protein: CSVEEEEGGITDTQYF

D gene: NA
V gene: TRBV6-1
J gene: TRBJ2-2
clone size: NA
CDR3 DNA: TGTGCCAGCGGACCTCCAAAAGACCCCGGGGAGCTGTTTTTT
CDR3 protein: CASGPPKDPGELFF

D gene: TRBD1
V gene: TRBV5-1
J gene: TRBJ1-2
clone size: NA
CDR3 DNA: TGCGCCAGCAGCTACTCAGGACAGGGGTATGGCTACACCTTC
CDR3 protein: CASSYSGQGYGYTF

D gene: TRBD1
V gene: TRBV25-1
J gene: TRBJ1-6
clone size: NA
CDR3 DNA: TGTGCCAGCAGTGGCCCCACAGGGGCCCCTGCTTCACCCCTCCACTTT
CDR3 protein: CASSGPTGAPASPLHF

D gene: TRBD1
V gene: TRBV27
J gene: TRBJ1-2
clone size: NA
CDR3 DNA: TGTGCCAGCAGCCCCCGGACAGGGGGGGGAGGCTACACCTTC
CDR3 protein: CASSPRTGGGGYTF

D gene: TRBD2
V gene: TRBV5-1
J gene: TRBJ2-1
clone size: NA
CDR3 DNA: TGCGCCAGCAGCTTGGGCGGGGGGACGAATGAGCAGTTCTTC
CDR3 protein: CASSLGGGTNEQFF

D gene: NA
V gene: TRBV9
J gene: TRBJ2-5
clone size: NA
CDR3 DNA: TGTGCCAGCAGCGTAGCTTCCGAGACTACAAAAGAGACCCAGTACTTC
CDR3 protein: CASSVASETTKETQYF

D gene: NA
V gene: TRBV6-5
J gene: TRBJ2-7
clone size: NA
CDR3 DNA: TGTGCCAGCAGTTCGAGGCGGGGGACAGGTATGGGCGAGCAGTACTTC
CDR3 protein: CASSSRRGTGMGEQYF

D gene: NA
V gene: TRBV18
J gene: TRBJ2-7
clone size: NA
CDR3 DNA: TGTGCCAGCTCACCCCAGGGGGGGGCTGGTGAGCAGTACTTC
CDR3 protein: CASSPQGGAGEQYF

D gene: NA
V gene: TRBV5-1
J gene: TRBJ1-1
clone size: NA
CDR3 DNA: TGCGCCAGCAGCTTGCGGGAGGTCCAAAACACTGAAGCTTTCTTT
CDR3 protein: CASSLREVQNTEAFF

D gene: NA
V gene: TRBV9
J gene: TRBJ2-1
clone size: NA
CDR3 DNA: TGTGCCAGCAGCGTAGACGTCGGCTCCTACAATGAGCAGTTCTTC
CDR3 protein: CASSVDVGSYNEQFF

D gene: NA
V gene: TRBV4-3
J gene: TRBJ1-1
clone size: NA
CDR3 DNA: TGCGCCAGCAGCCAAGGATGGGGGAAAAACACTGAAGCTTTCTTT
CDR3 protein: CASSQGWGKNTEAFF

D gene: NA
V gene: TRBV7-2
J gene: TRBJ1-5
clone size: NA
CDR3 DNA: TGTGCCAGCAGCTTAGAGGGGGGGTGGCCCCAGCATTTT
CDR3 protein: CASSLEGGWPQHF

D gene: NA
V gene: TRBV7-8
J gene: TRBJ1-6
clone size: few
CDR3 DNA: TGTGCCAGCAGCTTTAGCAACTCACCCCTCCACTTT
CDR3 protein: CASSFSNSPLHF

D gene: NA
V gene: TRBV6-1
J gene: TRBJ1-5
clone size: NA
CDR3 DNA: TGTGCCAGCAGTGGTCTCCAGGCGAAGCATCAGCCCCAGCATTTT
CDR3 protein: CASSGLQAKHQPQHF

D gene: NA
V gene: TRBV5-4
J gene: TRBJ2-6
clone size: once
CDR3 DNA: TGTGCCAGCAGCTTATCCGCTCTCTCTGGGGCCAACGTCCTGACTTTC
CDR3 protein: CASSLSALSGANVLTF

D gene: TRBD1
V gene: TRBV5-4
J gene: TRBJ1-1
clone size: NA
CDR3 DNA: TGTGCCAGCAGCCAGGGACAGGGGGTTGAAGCTTTCTTT
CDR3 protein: CASSQGQGVEAFF

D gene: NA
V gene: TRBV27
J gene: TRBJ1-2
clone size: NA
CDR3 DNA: TGTGCCAGCAGTTTAGAGGGGATCGGGTTCGGCTACACCTTC
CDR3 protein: CASSLEGIGFGYTF

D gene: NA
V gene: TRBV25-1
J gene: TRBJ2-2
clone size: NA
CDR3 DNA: TGTGCCAGCAGTGCTGCTCAGGACACCGGGGAGCTGTTTTTT
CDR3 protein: CASSAAQDTGELFF

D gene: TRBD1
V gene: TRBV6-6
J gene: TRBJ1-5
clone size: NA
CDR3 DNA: TGTGCCAGCAGTTACGGACAGGGGGCCCAGCCCCAGCATTTT
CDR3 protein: CASSYGQGAQPQHF

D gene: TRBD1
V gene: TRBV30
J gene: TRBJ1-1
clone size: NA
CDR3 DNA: TGTGCCTGGAGTCACGCCGGGACAGGGAGTACTGAAGCTTTCTTT
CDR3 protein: CAWSHAGTGSTEAFF

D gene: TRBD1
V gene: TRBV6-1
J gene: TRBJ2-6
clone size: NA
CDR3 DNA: TGTGCCAGCAGTGAAGATCACAGGGGATACTCTGGGGCCAACGTCCTGACTTTC
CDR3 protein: CASSEDHRGYSGANVLTF

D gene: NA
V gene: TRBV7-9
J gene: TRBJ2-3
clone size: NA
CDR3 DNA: TGTGCCAGCAGCTTAGGACGGGGGGCGGGAAATACGCAGTATTTT
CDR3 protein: CASSLGRGAGNTQYF

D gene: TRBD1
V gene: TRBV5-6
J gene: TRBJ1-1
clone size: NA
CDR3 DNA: TGTGCCAGCAGCCTCGGACAGGGACACACTGAAGCTTTCTTT
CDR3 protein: CASSLGQGHTEAFF